The next 19 T cell receptor beta chains were all read from a single sample in a study of T cells after yellow fever vaccination. MiXCR, applied by TCRdb to the 5' RACE reads, yields one record per CDR3 protein. Of a few hundred thousand distinct CDR3 sequences listed, around 6.8% are singletons. The sample here was PBMCs, taken around 45 days after the first yellow fever vaccination. These receptors were collected from a man aged 18 to 29 who received the YFV17D yellow fever vaccine.

The genes are TRBV29-1 and TRBJ1-1, with TRBD1 matching over 7 bases. This CDR3 is built from 14 residues. Losses at the gene ends were 7 bases for V and 1 base for J; bases not matched to a gene: 9. Germline V lookup: CDR1 SQVTM, CDR2 ANQGSEA. The CDR3 region has the DNA TGCAGCGCCGAGGGGGCAAGCGGGAACACTGAAGCTTTCTTT. Its translation is CSAEGASGNTEAFF.

This clonotype has just a few counts. The chain couples TRBV12-3 or TRBV12-4 to TRBJ2-7; D call uncertain. Trimming cost V 6 bases and J 6 bases, with 21 bases left between them. This CDR3 region has 15 residues. The CDR3 spells CASSFDPLGIGEQYF. CDR3 coding DNA: TGTGCCAGCAGCTTTGACCCACTCGGTATAGGCGAGCAGTACTTC.

This chain links TRBV7-2 with TRBJ2-7, with D uncertain. Trimming took 4 bases from V and 3 from J, leaving 10 bases between them. This CDR3 is 13 amino acids long. Germline V gene lookup returns CDR1 SGHTA and CDR2 FQGNSA. The CDR3 sequence is CASSSDPYYEQYV. DNA of the CDR3: TGTGCCAGCAGCTCCGACCCCTACTACGAGCAGTACGTC.

Comment on this clonotype: At one end the junction does not follow the germline gene, possibly because of a read error. V and J are TRBV5-1 and TRBJ2-7, with a possible D match to TRBD2 (6 bases). Germline loops: CDR1 SGHRS, CDR2 YFSETQ. This CDR3 is built from 13 residues. CDR3 coding DNA: TGCGCCAGGAGCTTATCGGGGGTCTACGAGCAGTACTTC. Protein: CARSLSGVYEQYF.

In this sample, this clonotype turned up a few times. V is TRBV6-2 or TRBV6-3 and J is TRBJ1-5; 10 bases align to TRBD1. Trimming removed 6 bases from V and 4 bases from J; junction bases left unmatched: 12. The CDR3 is 17 residues long. Germline values: CDR1 MNHEY, CDR2 SVGEGT. The CDR3 is CASSHPGDRGWNQPQHF. CDR3 nucleotide sequence: TGTGCCAGCAGCCACCCGGGGGACAGGGGATGGAATCAGCCCCAGCATTTT.

This clonotype was seen more than once but under ten times. This chain joins TRBV12-3 or TRBV12-4 and TRBJ2-5, with 8 positions matching TRBD2. Trimming took 3 bases from V and 4 from J; bases not matched to a gene: 7. This CDR3 has 15 residues. The chain's CDR3 is CASSFTPGGGETQYF. CDR3 nucleotide sequence: TGTGCCAGCAGTTTTACCCCCGGGGGGGGAGAGACCCAGTACTTC.

This clonotype has only a few counts. The V gene is TRBV4-1, the J gene TRBJ2-5; possible D gene TRBD2, 6 bases. The CDR3 is made up of 13 amino acids. Germline assignment: CDR1 MGHRA and CDR2 YSYEKL. V was clipped by 2 bases and J by 5 bases, with 9 bases between them. Written as DNA, the CDR3 is TGCGCCAGCAGCCAACGACTAGGCGAGACCCAGTACTTC. Its protein is CASSQRLGETQYF.

In its sample, this clonotype was seen a few times. This chain joins TRBV7-2 and TRBJ2-1; tentative D call: TRBD1 (5 bases). Between the trimmed V and J ends, which lost 1 base and 10 bases, there was a span of 17 bases. CDR3 length equals 15 residues. Germline CDR1 SGHTA, CDR2 FQGNSA. CDR3 protein: CASSLDTIGAGEQFF. CDR3 bases: TGTGCCAGCAGCTTAGATACGATTGGTGCAGGGGAGCAGTTCTTC.

This chain joins TRBV28 and TRBJ2-4; no clear D. V was clipped by 6 bases and J by 0 bases, with 9 bases between them. Germline CDR1 MDHEN, CDR2 SYDVKM. CDR3 length: 14 residues. The CDR3 loop reads CASRDSVAKNIQYF. The CDR3 bases are TGTGCCAGCAGAGACTCCGTAGCCAAAAACATTCAGTACTTC.

The V and J genes are TRBV7-6 and TRBJ2-1, with a tentative D call TRBD2 (6 bases). Germline lookup yields CDR1 SGHVS and CDR2 FNYEAQ. The CDR3 runs to 15 residues. V shed 2 bases and J shed 4 bases, with 12 bases lying between them. Here the CDR3 DNA reads TGTGCCAGCAGCTTAATCCGGGGGTTGTACAATGAGCAGTTCTTC. It specifies CASSLIRGLYNEQFF.

CDR3 region: CASSLAAGGPQETQYF. For the CDR3, the DNA is TGTGCCAGCAGCTTGGCAGCGGGGGGGCCCCAAGAGACCCAGTACTTC. The chain is built from TRBV5-6 and TRBJ2-5; 10 nucleotides line up with TRBD2. V shed 0 bases and J 1 base; nucleotides not matched to a gene: 3. This CDR3 region has 16 residues. In germline, CDR1 is SGHDT, CDR2 YYEEEE.

A word on this clonotype: A single base separates this from a much larger clone, so it may be a read error. V usage is TRBV7-2 and J usage is TRBJ2-1, with D unresolved. Trimming left V 0 bases short and J 4 bases short, with 10 bases between. Germline V gene sequence: CDR1 SGHTA, CDR2 FQGNSA. The CDR3 covers 15 residues. The CDR3 DNA follows: TGTGCCAGCAGCTTAGCTTTTCTGCTGTACAATGAGCAGTTCTTC. This gives the protein CASSLAFLLYNEQFF.

This clonotype has just a few counts. This rearrangement joins TRBV18 to TRBJ2-6, with D possibly being TRBD1 or TRBD2 (6 bases each). Trimming took off 4 bases at V and 0 bases at J, with 19 bases between the two ends. Germline CDR1 is KGHSH and CDR2 is LQKENI. The CDR3 has 19 residues. This CDR3 is CASSRLGGMGLSGANVLTF. CDR3 sequence (DNA): TGTGCCAGCTCACGTTTGGGGGGCATGGGACTCTCTGGGGCCAACGTCCTGACTTTC.

This clonotype was counted at least ten times. V and J are TRBV28 and TRBJ1-1; a weak D match, TRBD1 (6 bases). V was pared by 3 bases and J by 5 bases, with 10 bases between. CDR3 length: 13 amino acids. The germline gives CDR1 MDHEN, CDR2 SYDVKM. The CDR3 region is CASSFGGRTEAFF. The CDR3 coding sequence is TGTGCCAGCAGTTTCGGGGGGCGAACTGAAGCTTTCTTT.

Many counts were recorded for this clonotype. The chain links TRBV5-5 to TRBJ2-1; a possible D gene is TRBD2 (6 bases). Trimming stripped 10 bases from V and 0 bases from J, with 17 bases between. From germline, CDR1 is SGHKS and CDR2 YYEKEE (reference sequence). CDR3 length equals 15 residues. CDR3 amino acids: CAGGVGRSSYNEQFF. The CDR3 DNA follows: TGTGCCGGAGGAGTTGGGAGGAGCTCCTACAATGAGCAGTTCTTC.

The rearrangement links TRBV5-1 to TRBJ2-5; 14 bases fit TRBD2. Germline CDR1 reads SGHRS; CDR2 reads YFSETQ. The CDR3 loop spans 15 amino acids. After removal of 5 bases from V and 7 bases from J, the junction contained 7 bases not matched to a gene. The CDR3 DNA follows: TGCGCCAGCAGTTTGACTAGCGGGGGGGCAGGGACCCAGTACTTC. Translating gives CASSLTSGGAGTQYF.

This clonotype turned up a few times. J is TRBJ2-5 and V is TRBV4-3, with 7 bases matching TRBD2. This CDR3 contains 14 residues. Germline assignment: CDR1 LGHNA and CDR2 YSLEER. V shed 1 base and J 5 bases; nucleotides not matched to a gene: 4. In DNA, the CDR3 is TGCGCCAGCAGCCAAGGACTAGCACCGGAGACCCAGTACTTC. It encodes CASSQGLAPETQYF.

V gene TRBV20-1 combines with J gene TRBJ2-1; D ambiguous. Germline V gene lookup returns CDR1 DFQATT and CDR2 SNEGSKA (reference sequence). This CDR3 is built from 15 residues. V lost 4 bases, J lost 9 bases, and 22 bases lay in between. CDR3 coding DNA: TGCAGTGCTAACTCACCAGGTCTGAAAAATGCTGAGCAGTTCTTC. It translates to CSANSPGLKNAEQFF.

There are many counts of this clonotype. At one of its ends the junction is not consistent with the germline gene, which may arise from a read error. V usage is TRBV5-1 and J usage is TRBJ2-5; a possible D gene is TRBD2 (6 bases). CDR1 is SGHRS, CDR2 YFSETQ, per germline. This CDR3 has 14 residues. The CDR3: CATSPGLGQETQYF. CDR3 nucleotides: TGCGCCACCAGCCCGGGACTGGGGCAAGAGACCCAGTACTTC.